These 10 T cell receptor beta chains were all obtained from the same sample, sequenced in a study of cytomegalovirus exposure and HLA in healthy donors. Use of 60 Vbeta and 13 Jbeta primers characterized the PCR. The table came from immunoSEQ multiplex PCR; TCRdb's copy has only in-frame clones and leaves some out. The sample has around 190,000 clones; 81% are singletons. Sequencing was performed on PBMCs. The receptors were sampled from a man aged 35-49 years in good health and CMV-seropositive.

The gene calls are TRBV9 and TRBJ2-3; 9 nucleotides line up with TRBD1. The CDR3 length is 15 residues. Germline V CDR1 and CDR2: SGDLS, YYNGEE. Trimming at V came to 4 bases and at J to 1 base, leaving 4 bases not matched to a gene. DNA of the CDR3: TGTGCCAGCAGCCCACGGACAGGGGGCACAGATACGCAGTATTTT. Encoded protein: CASSPRTGGTDTQYF.

The V and J genes are TRBV7-9 and TRBJ2-7; D might be TRBD1 (6 bases). Trimming pared 5 bases from V and 2 bases from J, leaving 13 bases between. Germline CDR1 reads SEHNR; CDR2 reads FQNEAQ (reference sequence). The CDR3 consists of 14 residues. In DNA, the CDR3 is TGTGCCAGCAGCCCTGGGGGCAGACCCTACGAGCAGTACTTC. Translated, it gives CASSPGGRPYEQYF.

This clone was seen more than once but under ten times. The chain recombines TRBV6-1 with TRBJ1-5, with a tentative D call TRBD1 (5 bases). Trimming pared 2 bases from V and 6 bases from J, leaving 17 bases between. There are 16 residues in the CDR3. CDR1 and CDR2 (germline): MNHNS, SASEGT. This CDR3 reads CASSEQQVSIGQPQHF. CDR3 nucleotides: TGTGCCAGCAGTGAACAACAGGTATCCATTGGTCAGCCCCAGCATTTT.

V is TRBV2 and J is TRBJ1-4; unclear D gene. This CDR3 comprises 13 residues. V lost 3 bases and J 8 bases, leaving 10 bases between the germline ends. From germline, CDR1 is SNHLY and CDR2 FYNNEI. CDR3 sequence reads: CASSDGVAEKLFF. The DNA for the CDR3 is TGTGCCAGCAGTGACGGGGTAGCCGAAAAACTGTTTTTT.

This clone appeared a single time. The rearrangement joins TRBV29-1 to TRBJ2-7, with 9 positions matching TRBD2. Germline values: CDR1 SQVTM, CDR2 ANQGSEA. This CDR3 has 19 residues. Unmatched junction bases numbered 18, after V lost 0 bases and J lost 3 bases. The CDR3 coding sequence is TGCAGCGTTGAAGATATTGCCGGGGGAGATAGCGGGAGTTTCTACGAGCAGTACTTC. As protein: CSVEDIAGGDSGSFYEQYF.

Turning to this clone: An end of the junction does not agree with germline; a read error may underlie this. This chain connects TRBV5-1 to TRBJ2-1; 11 bases map to TRBD2. The CDR3 spans 15 residues. Germline V lookup: CDR1 SGHRS, CDR2 YFSETQ. In nucleotides, the CDR3 is TGTGCCAGCAGCTTGGCTAGCGGGAGGAACAATGAGCAGTTCTTC. Its translation is CASSLASGRNNEQFF.

The chain employs TRBV2 and TRBJ2-7, with TRBD1 identical over 7 bases. This CDR3 contains 14 residues. The J segment lost 2 bases and the V segment lost 3 bases, leaving 4 bases of the junction unmatched. The germline V gene encodes CDR1 SNHLY and CDR2 FYNNEI. The CDR3, as DNA: TGTGCCAGCAGTGAGGAGCAGGGGGCCTACGAGCAGTACTTC. Translating it yields CASSEEQGAYEQYF.

Notes on this clone: The junction departs from the called germline gene at one end, perhaps through a read error. The chain joins TRBV9 to TRBJ1-1, with D perhaps matching TRBD1 (6 bases). There are 15 residues in the CDR3. Germline V gene sequence: CDR1 SGDLS, CDR2 YYNGEE. CDR3 DNA sequence: TGTGCCGGCAGCCCCCGGGGGGGCACAAACACTGAAGCTTTCTTT. It yields the protein CAGSPRGGTNTEAFF.

The chain combines TRBV4-1 with TRBJ2-7; the match to TRBD1 covers 7 bases. This CDR3 has 14 residues. J was trimmed by 2 bases and V by 3 bases; bases with no gene match: 4. CDR1 is MGHRA and CDR2 is YSYEKL in the germline V gene. CDR3 sequence reads: CASSHPGQTYEQYF. DNA of the CDR3: TGCGCCAGCAGCCACCCGGGACAGACCTACGAGCAGTACTTC.

The rearrangement links TRBV4-3 to TRBJ2-3; no definite D call. Germline values: CDR1 LGHNA, CDR2 YSLEER. The CDR3 length is 14 residues. Trimming shortened V by 1 base and J by 2 bases, and 7 bases separated the two germline ends. For the CDR3, the DNA is TGCGCCAGCAGCCAAGGGCAGTTCACAGATACGCAGTATTTT. Translating gives CASSQGQFTDTQYF.